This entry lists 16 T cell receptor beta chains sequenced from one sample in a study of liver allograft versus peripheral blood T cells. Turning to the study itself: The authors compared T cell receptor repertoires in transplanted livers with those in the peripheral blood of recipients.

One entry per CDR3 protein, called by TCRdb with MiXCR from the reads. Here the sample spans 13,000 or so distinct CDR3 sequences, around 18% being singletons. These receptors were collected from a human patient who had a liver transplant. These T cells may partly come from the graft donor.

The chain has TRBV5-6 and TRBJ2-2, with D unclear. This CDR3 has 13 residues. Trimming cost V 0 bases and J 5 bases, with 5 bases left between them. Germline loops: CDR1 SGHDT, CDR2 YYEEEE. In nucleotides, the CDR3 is TGTGCCAGCAGCTTGGCTAATACCGGGGAGCTGTTTTTT. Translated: CASSLANTGELFF. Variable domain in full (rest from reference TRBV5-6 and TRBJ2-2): DAGVTQSPTHLIKTRGQQVTLRCSPKSGHDTVSWYQQALGQGPQFIFQYYEEEERQRGNFPDRFSGHQFPNYSSELNVNALLLGDSALYLCASSLANTGELFFGEGSRLTVL.

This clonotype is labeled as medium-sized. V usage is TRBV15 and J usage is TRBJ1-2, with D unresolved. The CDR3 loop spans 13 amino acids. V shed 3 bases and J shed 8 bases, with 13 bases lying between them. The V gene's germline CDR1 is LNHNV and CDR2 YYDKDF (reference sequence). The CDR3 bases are TGTGCCACCAGCAGCGAAGCCTGGGAAGGCTACACCTTC. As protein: CATSSEAWEGYTF. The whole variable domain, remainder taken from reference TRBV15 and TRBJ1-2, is DAMVIQNPRYQVTQFGKPVTLSCSQTLNHNVMYWYQQKSSQAPKLLFHYYDKDFNNEADTPDNFQSRRPNTSFCFLDIRSPGLGDTAMYLCATSSEAWEGYTFGSGTRLTVV.

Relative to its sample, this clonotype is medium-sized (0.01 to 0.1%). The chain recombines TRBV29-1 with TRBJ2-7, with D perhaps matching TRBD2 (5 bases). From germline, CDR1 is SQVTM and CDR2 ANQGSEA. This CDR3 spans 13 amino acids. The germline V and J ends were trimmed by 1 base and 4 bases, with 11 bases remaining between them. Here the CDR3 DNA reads TGCAGCGTTGAAGCCGGGGTCGGTTACGAGCAGTACTTC. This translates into CSVEAGVGYEQYF.

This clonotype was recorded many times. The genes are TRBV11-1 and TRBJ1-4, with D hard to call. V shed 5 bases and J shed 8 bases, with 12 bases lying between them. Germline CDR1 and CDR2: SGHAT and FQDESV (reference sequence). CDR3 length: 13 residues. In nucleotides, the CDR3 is TGTGCCAGCAGCGTGGGATGGGAGGAAAAACTGTTTTTT. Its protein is CASSVGWEEKLFF.

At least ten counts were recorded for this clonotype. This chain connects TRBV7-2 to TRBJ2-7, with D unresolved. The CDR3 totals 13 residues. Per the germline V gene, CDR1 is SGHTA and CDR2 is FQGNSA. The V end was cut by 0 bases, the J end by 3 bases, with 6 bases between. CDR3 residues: CASSLARYYEQYF. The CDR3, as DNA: TGTGCCAGCAGCTTAGCCAGGTACTACGAGCAGTACTTC. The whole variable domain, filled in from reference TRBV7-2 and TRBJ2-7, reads GAGVSQSPSNKVTEKGKDVELRCDPISGHTALYWYRQSLGQGLEFLIYFQGNSAPDKSGLPSDRFSAERTGGSVSTLTIQRTQQEDSAVYLCASSLARYYEQYFGPGTRLTVT.

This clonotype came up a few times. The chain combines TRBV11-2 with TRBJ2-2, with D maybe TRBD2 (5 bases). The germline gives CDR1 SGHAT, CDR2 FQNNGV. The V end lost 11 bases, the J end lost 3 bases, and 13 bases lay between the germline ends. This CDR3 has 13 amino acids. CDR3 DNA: TGTGCCGGCCCGGGATCCGACACCGGGGAGCTGTTTTTT. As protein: CAGPGSDTGELFF.

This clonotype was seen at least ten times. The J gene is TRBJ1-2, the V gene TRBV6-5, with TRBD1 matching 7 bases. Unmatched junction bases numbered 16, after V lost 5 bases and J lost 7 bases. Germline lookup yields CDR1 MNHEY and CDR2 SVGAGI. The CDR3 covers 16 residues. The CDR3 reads CASSGMAGGRLSGYTF. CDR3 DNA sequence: TGTGCCAGCAGTGGAATGGCAGGGGGAAGGTTGAGTGGCTACACCTTC.

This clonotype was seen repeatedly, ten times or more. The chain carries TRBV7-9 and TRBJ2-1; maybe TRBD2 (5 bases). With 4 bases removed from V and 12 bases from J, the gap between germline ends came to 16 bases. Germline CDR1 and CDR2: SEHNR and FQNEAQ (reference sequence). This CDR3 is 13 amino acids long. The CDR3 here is CASSYRGVPGQFF. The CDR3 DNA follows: TGTGCCAGCAGCTATCGGGGTGTGCCTGGGCAGTTCTTC.

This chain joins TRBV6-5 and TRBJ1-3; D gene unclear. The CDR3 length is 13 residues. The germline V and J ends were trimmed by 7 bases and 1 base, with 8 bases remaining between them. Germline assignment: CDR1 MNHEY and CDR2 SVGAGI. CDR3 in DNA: TGTGCCAGCATTTCAATATCTGGAAACACCATATATTTT. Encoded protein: CASISISGNTIYF.

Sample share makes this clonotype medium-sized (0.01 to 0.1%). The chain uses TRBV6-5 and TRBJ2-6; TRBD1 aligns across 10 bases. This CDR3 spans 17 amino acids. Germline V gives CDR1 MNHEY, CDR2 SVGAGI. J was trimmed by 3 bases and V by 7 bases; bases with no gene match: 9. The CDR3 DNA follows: TGTGCCAGCACGTGGCGGGACAGGGGAGTTGGGGCCAACGTCCTGACTTTC. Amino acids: CASTWRDRGVGANVLTF.

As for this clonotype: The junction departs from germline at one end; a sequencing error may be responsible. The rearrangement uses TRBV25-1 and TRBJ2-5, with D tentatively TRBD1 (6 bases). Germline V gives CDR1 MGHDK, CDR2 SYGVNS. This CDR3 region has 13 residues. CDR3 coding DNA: TGTGCCGGCAGTGACGGACAGAGGGAGACCCAGTACTTC. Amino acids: CAGSDGQRETQYF.

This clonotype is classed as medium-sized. CDR3 in amino acids: CSVEDTTDTQYF. In nucleotides, the CDR3 is TGCAGCGTAGAGGACACCACAGATACGCAGTATTTT. The V gene is TRBV29-1, the J gene TRBJ2-3, with a possible D match to TRBD1 (5 bases). Germline loops: CDR1 SQVTM, CDR2 ANQGSEA. Trimming left V 6 bases short and J 2 bases short, with 9 bases between. CDR3 length: 12 residues.

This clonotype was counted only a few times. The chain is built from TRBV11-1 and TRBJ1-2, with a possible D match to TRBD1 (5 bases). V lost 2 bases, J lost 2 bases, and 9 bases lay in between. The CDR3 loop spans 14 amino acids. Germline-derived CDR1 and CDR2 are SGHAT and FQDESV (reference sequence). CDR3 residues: CASSLKGLNYGYTF. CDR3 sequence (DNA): TGTGCCAGCAGCTTAAAGGGACTGAACTATGGCTACACCTTC.

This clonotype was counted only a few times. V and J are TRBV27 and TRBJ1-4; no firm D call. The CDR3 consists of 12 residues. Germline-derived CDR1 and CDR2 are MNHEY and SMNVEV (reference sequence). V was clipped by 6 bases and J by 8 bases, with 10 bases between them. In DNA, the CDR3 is TGTGCCAGCAGCCCCAACTACGAAAAACTGTTTTTT. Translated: CASSPNYEKLFF.

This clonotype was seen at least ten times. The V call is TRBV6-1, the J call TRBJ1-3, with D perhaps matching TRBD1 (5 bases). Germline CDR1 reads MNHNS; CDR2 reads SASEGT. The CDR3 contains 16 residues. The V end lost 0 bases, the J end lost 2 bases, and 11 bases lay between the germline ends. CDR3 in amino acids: CASSEALGVTGNTIYF. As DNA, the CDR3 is TGTGCCAGCAGTGAAGCTTTGGGGGTAACTGGAAACACCATATATTTT.

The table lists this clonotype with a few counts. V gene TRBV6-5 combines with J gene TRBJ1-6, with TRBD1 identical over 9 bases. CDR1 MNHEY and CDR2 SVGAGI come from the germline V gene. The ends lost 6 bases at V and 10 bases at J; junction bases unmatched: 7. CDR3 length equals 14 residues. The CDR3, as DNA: TGTGCCAGCAGCGACCGGGACAGGGACTCACCCCTCCACTTT. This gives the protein CASSDRDRDSPLHF.